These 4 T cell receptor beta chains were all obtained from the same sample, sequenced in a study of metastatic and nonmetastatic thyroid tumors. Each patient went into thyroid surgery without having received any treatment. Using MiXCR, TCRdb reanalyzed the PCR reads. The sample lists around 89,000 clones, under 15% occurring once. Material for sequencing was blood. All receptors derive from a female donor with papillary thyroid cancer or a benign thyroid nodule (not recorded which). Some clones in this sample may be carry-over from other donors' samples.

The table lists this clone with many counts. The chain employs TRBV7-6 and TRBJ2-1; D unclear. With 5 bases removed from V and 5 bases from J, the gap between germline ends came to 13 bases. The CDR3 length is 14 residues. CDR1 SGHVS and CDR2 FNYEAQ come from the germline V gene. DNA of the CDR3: TGTGCCAGCAGCCCGCTTGAGTGGGACAATGAGCAGTTCTTC. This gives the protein CASSPLEWDNEQFF.

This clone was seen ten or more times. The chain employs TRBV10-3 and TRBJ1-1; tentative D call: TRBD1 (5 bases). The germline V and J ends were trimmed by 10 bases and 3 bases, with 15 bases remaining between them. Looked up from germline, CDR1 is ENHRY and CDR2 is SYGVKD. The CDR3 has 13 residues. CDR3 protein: CATGPGQYTEAFF. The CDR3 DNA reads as TGTGCCACGGGGCCGGGCCAGTACACTGAAGCTTTCTTT.

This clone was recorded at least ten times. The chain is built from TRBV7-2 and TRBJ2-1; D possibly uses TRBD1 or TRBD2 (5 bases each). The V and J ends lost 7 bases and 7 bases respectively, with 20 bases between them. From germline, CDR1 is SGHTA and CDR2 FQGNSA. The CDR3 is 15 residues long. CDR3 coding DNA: TGTGCCAGCAACAAACCGGGACGGAGGTTGAATGAGCAGTTCTTC. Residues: CASNKPGRRLNEQFF. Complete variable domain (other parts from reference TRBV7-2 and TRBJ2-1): GAGVSQSPSNKVTEKGKDVELRCDPISGHTALYWYRQSLGQGLEFLIYFQGNSAPDKSGLPSDRFSAERTGGSVSTLTIQRTQQEDSAVYLCASNKPGRRLNEQFFGPGTRLTVL.

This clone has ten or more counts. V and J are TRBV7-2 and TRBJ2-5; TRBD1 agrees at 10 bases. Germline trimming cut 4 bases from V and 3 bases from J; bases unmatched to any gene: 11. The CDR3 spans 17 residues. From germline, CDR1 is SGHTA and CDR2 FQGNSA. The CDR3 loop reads CASSSRYGGTGEETQYF. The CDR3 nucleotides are TGTGCCAGCAGCTCCCGGTATGGGGGGACAGGGGAAGAGACCCAGTACTTC.